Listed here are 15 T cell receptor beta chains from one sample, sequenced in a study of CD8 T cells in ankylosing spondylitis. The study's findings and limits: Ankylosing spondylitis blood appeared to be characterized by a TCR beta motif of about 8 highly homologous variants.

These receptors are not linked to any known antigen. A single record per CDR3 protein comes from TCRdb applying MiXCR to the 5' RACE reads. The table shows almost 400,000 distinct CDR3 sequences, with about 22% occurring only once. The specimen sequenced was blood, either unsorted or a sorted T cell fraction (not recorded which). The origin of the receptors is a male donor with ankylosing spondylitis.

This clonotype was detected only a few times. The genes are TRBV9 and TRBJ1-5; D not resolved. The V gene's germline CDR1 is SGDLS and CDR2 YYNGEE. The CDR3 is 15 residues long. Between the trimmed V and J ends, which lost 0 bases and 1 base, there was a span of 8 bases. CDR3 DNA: TGTGCCAGCAGCGTAGATGGCAGAAGCAATCAGCCCCAGCATTTT. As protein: CASSVDGRSNQPQHF.

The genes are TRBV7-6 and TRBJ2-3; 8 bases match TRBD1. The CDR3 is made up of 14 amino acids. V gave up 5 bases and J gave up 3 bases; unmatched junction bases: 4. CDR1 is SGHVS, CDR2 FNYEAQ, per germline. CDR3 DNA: TGTGCCAGCAGCGAAGACAGGGGAACAGATACGCAGTATTTT. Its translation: CASSEDRGTDTQYF.

The DNA for the CDR3 is TGTGCTAGTGGTTCGGTCCGGGACAAGAACTACGAGCAGTACTTC. Encoded protein: CASGSVRDKNYEQYF. The V and J genes are TRBV12-5 and TRBJ2-7; weak D call: TRBD1 (6 bases). The CDR3 consists of 15 residues. The germline gives CDR1 LGHNT, CDR2 FRNRAP. Trimming stripped 4 bases from V and 3 bases from J, with 16 bases between.

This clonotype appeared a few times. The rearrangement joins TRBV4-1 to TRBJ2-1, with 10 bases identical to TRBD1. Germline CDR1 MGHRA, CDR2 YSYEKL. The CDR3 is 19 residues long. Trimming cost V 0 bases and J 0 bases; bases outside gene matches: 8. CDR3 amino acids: CASSQESGTGEGSYNEQFF. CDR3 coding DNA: TGCGCCAGCAGCCAAGAAAGTGGGACAGGGGAAGGCTCCTACAATGAGCAGTTCTTC.

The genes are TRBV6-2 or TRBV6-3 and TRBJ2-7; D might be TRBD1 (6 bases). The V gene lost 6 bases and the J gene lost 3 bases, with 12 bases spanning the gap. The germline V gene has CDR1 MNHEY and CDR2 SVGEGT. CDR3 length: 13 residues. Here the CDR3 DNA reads TGTGCCAGCAGAGCGGACAGCCTCTACGAGCAGTACTTC. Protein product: CASRADSLYEQYF.

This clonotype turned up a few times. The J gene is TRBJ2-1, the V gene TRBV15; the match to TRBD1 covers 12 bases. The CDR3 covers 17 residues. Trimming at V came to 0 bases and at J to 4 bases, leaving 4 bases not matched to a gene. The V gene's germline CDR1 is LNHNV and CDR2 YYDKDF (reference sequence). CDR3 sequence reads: CATSRDRDRGLYNEQFF. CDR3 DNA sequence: TGTGCCACCAGCAGAGATCGGGACAGGGGGCTGTACAATGAGCAGTTCTTC.

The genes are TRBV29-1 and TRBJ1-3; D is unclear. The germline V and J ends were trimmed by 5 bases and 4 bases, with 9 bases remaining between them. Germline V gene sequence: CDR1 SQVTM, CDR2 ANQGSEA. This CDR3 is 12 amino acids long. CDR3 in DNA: TGCAGCGTTTCCCAGGAAGGAAACACCATATATTTT. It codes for CSVSQEGNTIYF.

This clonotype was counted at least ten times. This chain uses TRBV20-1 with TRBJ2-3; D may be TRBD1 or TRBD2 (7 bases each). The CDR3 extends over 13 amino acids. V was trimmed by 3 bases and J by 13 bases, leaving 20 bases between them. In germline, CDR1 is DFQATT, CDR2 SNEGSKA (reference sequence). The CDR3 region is CSARKGGGGPEYF. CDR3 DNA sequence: TGCAGTGCTAGGAAGGGAGGGGGCGGACCGGAGTATTTT.

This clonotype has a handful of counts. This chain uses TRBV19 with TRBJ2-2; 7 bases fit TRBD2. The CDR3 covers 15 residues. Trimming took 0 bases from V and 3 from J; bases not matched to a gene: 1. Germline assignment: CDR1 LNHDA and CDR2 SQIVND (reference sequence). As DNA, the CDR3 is TGTGCCAGTAGTATAGAGCTAGCGGACACCGGGGAGCTGTTTTTT. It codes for CASSIELADTGELFF.

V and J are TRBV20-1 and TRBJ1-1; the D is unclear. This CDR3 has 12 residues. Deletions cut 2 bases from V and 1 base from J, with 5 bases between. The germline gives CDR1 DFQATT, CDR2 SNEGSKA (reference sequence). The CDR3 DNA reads TGCAGTGCTAGAAACCCGAACACTGAAGCTTTCTTT. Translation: CSARNPNTEAFF.

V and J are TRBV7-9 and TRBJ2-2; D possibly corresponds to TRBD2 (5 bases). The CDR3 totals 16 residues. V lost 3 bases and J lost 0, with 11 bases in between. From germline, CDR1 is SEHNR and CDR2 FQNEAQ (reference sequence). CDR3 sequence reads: CASSFKQAANTGELFF. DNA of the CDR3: TGTGCCAGCAGCTTTAAACAAGCGGCGAACACCGGGGAGCTGTTTTTT.

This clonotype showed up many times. CDR3 sequence reads: CSVHRGLLAGHNEQFF. CDR3 DNA sequence: TGCAGCGTTCACAGGGGGCTACTAGCGGGACACAATGAGCAGTTCTTC. The rearrangement links TRBV29-1 to TRBJ2-1; a weak D match, TRBD2 (10 bases). The CDR3 length is 16 residues. V was clipped by 5 bases and J by 5 bases, with 22 bases between them. The V gene's germline CDR1 is SQVTM and CDR2 ANQGSEA.

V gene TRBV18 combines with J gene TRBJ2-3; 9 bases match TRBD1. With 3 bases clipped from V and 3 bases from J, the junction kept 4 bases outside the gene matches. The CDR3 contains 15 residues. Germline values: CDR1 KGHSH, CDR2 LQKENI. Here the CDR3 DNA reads TGTGCCAGCTCACCTAGACAGGGGGATACAGATACGCAGTATTTT. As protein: CASSPRQGDTDTQYF.

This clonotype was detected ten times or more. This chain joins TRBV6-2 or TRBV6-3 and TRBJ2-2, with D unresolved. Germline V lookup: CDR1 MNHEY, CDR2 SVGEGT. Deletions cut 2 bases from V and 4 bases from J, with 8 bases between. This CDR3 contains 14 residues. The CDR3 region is CASSYVIITGELFF. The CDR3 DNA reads TGTGCCAGCAGTTACGTAATTATCACCGGGGAGCTGTTTTTT.

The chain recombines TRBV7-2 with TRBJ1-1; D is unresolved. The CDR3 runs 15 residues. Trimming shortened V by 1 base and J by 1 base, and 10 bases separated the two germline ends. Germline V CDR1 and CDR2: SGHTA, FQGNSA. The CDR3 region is CASSLGRRRNTEAFF. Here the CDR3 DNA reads TGTGCCAGCAGCTTAGGGCGCAGGAGGAACACTGAAGCTTTCTTT.